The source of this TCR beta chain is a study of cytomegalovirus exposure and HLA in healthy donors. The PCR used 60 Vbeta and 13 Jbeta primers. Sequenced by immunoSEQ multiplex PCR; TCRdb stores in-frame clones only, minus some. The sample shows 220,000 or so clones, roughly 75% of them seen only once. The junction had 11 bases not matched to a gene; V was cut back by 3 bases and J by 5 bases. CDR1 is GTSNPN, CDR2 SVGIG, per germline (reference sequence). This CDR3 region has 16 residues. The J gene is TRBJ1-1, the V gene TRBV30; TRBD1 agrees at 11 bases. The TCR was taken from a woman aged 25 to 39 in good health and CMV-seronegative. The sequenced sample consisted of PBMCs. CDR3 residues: CAWRDRDRGLATEAFF. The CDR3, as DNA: TGTGCCTGGAGGGACCGGGACAGGGGGTTAGCGACTGAAGCTTTCTTT.